The 28 T cell receptor beta chains listed next were all sequenced from one sample in a study of blood T cell dynamics during melanoma immunotherapy. Generated by immunoSEQ multiplex PCR, the TCRdb table keeps only in-frame clones and is missing some. The sample consists of approximately 15,000 clones, approximately 87% of them appearing once. Time point reported: pre-treatment baseline. The sequenced sample was blood, obtained from a patient treated with checkpoint blockade. The receptors derive from a human donor with melanoma.

V usage is TRBV5-1 and J usage is TRBJ2-2; D is unclear. Trimming shortened V by 0 bases and J by 2 bases, and 11 bases separated the two germline ends. The CDR3 is 16 residues long. CDR1 and CDR2 from the germline V gene are SGHRS and YFSETQ. The CDR3: CASSLGGGLNTGELFF. CDR3 in DNA: TGCGCCAGCAGCTTGGGTGGCGGATTAAACACCGGGGAGCTGTTTTTT.

The V and J genes are TRBV29-1 and TRBJ1-1; no definite D call. Germline V gene sequence: CDR1 SQVTM, CDR2 ANQGSEA. Trimming shortened V by 6 bases and J by 0 bases, and 8 bases separated the two germline ends. The CDR3 spans 12 residues. The CDR3 region is CSVAGVNTEAFF. The CDR3 region has the DNA TGCAGCGTCGCAGGAGTGAACACTGAAGCTTTCTTT. The whole variable domain, remainder taken from reference TRBV29-1 and TRBJ1-1, is SAVISQKPSRDICQRGTSLTIQCQVDSQVTMMFWYRQQPGQSLTLIATANQGSEATYESGFVIDKFPISRPNLTFSTLTVSNMSPEDSSIYLCSVAGVNTEAFFGQGTRLTVV.

The CDR3 loop is CASSFLTSLRGGNEQYF. CDR3 bases: TGTGCCAGCAGCTTCCTCACAAGTTTGCGGGGAGGAAACGAGCAGTACTTC. This chain joins TRBV5-6 and TRBJ2-7; tentative D call: TRBD2 (6 bases). This CDR3 is built from 17 residues. V shed 2 bases and J shed 5 bases, with 23 bases lying between them. The germline gives CDR1 SGHDT, CDR2 YYEEEE. Using reference TRBV5-6 and TRBJ2-7 for the parts outside the CDR3, the full variable domain is DAGVTQSPTHLIKTRGQQVTLRCSPKSGHDTVSWYQQALGQGPQFIFQYYEEEERQRGNFPDRFSGHQFPNYSSELNVNALLLGDSALYLCASSFLTSLRGGNEQYFGPGTRLTVT.

There are a few counts of this clone. V and J are TRBV19 and TRBJ2-7, with a tentative D call TRBD1 (5 bases). The CDR3 sequence is 12 residues long. The V and J ends lost 2 bases and 6 bases respectively, with 8 bases between them. Germline V gene lookup returns CDR1 LNHDA and CDR2 SQIVND (reference sequence). The DNA of the CDR3 is TGTGCCAGTAGTATACAGGGTCGCGAGCAGTACTTC. It specifies CASSIQGREQYF.

This rearrangement joins TRBV7-2 to TRBJ1-6; D is possibly TRBD1 (5 bases). The V end lost 5 bases, the J end lost 10 bases, and 15 bases lay between the germline ends. Germline assignment: CDR1 SGHTA and CDR2 FQGNSA. The CDR3 has 14 residues. CDR3 residues: CASSTRAGESPLHF. CDR3 DNA: TGTGCCAGCAGCACTAGGGCGGGGGAGTCACCCCTCCACTTT.

Only one count was recorded for this clone. The chain carries TRBV7-9 and TRBJ1-1; D not resolved. From germline, CDR1 is SEHNR and CDR2 FQNEAQ (reference sequence). This CDR3 region has 12 residues. V lost 2 bases, J lost 7 bases, and 8 bases lay in between. The CDR3 is CASSLLGNEAFF. For the CDR3, the DNA is TGTGCCAGCAGCTTACTCGGGAATGAAGCTTTCTTT.

The chain carries TRBV28 and TRBJ2-7; D is unresolved. This CDR3 has 15 residues. The germline V gene encodes CDR1 MDHEN and CDR2 SYDVKM. The V and J ends lost 6 bases and 0 bases respectively, with 15 bases between them. The CDR3: CASRPPPILSYEQYF. In nucleotides, the CDR3 is TGTGCCAGCAGGCCCCCCCCGATCCTCTCCTACGAGCAGTACTTC.

The chain links TRBV5-4 to TRBJ2-3, with 12 bases aligning to TRBD2. V lost 4 bases, J lost 0 bases, and 0 bases stayed unmatched. The CDR3 totals 15 residues. Germline V gene data show CDR1 as SGHNT and CDR2 as YYREEE (reference sequence). CDR3 coding DNA: TGTGCCAGCAGCCTAGCGGGGGGGAGCACAGATACGCAGTATTTT. Translating it yields CASSLAGGSTDTQYF.

The chain carries TRBV30 and TRBJ2-5, with 7 bases fitting TRBD1. V lost 5 bases and J lost 5; bases outside the gene matches: 8. The germline V gene has CDR1 GTSNPN and CDR2 SVGIG (reference sequence). This CDR3 region has 13 residues. The chain's CDR3 is CAWATGWGETQYF. CDR3 DNA: TGTGCCTGGGCGACAGGGTGGGGGGAGACCCAGTACTTC.

The J gene is TRBJ1-1, the V gene TRBV5-1; maybe TRBD1 (6 bases). CDR3 size: 15 residues. V was shortened by 6 bases and J by 4 bases, with 19 bases between the two germline ends. Per germline, CDR1 SGHRS and CDR2 YFSETQ. This chain's CDR3 is CASTSPKGGTTEAFF. In DNA form, the CDR3 reads TGCGCCAGCACCTCACCCAAGGGGGGGACCACTGAAGCTTTCTTT.

This clone has only one observation. The chain combines TRBV7-2 with TRBJ1-3; unclear D gene. The germline gives CDR1 SGHTA, CDR2 FQGNSA. The CDR3 spans 16 residues. Trimming removed 5 bases from V and 0 bases from J, with 14 bases in between. The CDR3 reads CASSPGEISSGNTIYF. CDR3 DNA sequence: TGTGCCAGCAGCCCTGGGGAGATCAGCTCTGGAAACACCATATATTTT.

This chain links TRBV7-9 with TRBJ2-3; 9 bases match TRBD2. Germline CDR1 and CDR2: SEHNR and FQNEAQ (reference sequence). V gave up 4 bases and J gave up 1 base; unmatched junction bases: 6. This CDR3 is 16 amino acids long. This chain's CDR3 is CASSSPVAGGTDTQYF. DNA for the CDR3: TGTGCCAGCAGCTCGCCAGTAGCGGGGGGCACAGATACGCAGTATTTT. Filled out from reference TRBV7-9 and TRBJ2-3, the complete variable domain reads DTGVSQNPRHKITKRGQNVTFRCDPISEHNRLYWYRQTLGQGPEFLTYFQNEAQLEKSRLLSDRFSAERPKGSFSTLEIQRTEQGDSAMYLCASSSPVAGGTDTQYFGPGTRLTVL.

The genes are TRBV6-4 and TRBJ1-5, with 12 bases fitting TRBD1. Germline V CDR1 and CDR2: MRHNA, SNTAGT. Losses at the gene ends were 6 bases for V and 7 bases for J; bases not matched to a gene: 7. The CDR3 has 15 amino acids. The CDR3 region is CASSAGTGGGQPQHF. The CDR3, as DNA: TGTGCCAGCAGCGCCGGGACAGGGGGCGGCCAGCCCCAGCATTTT.

The chain is built from TRBV19 and TRBJ2-6; D ambiguous. The germline V gene encodes CDR1 LNHDA and CDR2 SQIVND (reference sequence). This CDR3 spans 16 amino acids. Trimming pared 7 bases from V and 4 bases from J, leaving 17 bases between. CDR3 DNA: TGTGCCAGTAACAACCTGGAGACAATGGGGGCCAACGTCCTGACTTTC. This encodes CASNNLETMGANVLTF.

This chain connects TRBV9 to TRBJ1-6; perhaps TRBD1 as D (5 bases). Trimming cost V 0 bases and J 8 bases, with 9 bases left between them. Germline CDR1 is SGDLS and CDR2 is YYNGEE. The CDR3 contains 14 residues. The CDR3 DNA is TGTGCCAGCAGCGTAGGTTGGGGGGATTCACCCCTCCACTTT. It codes for CASSVGWGDSPLHF.

This clone showed up just a few times. The genes are TRBV9 and TRBJ1-1; weak D call: TRBD1 (5 bases). V lost 4 bases and J 3 bases, leaving 13 bases between the germline ends. CDR3 length: 14 residues. Per germline, CDR1 SGDLS and CDR2 YYNGEE. The CDR3 DNA reads TGTGCCAGCAGCCCGCATGGGGGTCACACTGAAGCTTTCTTT. It specifies CASSPHGGHTEAFF.

The V and J genes are TRBV10-3 and TRBJ2-7, with D tentatively TRBD1 (5 bases). This CDR3 comprises 11 residues. Germline lookup yields CDR1 ENHRY and CDR2 SYGVKD. Trimming removed 8 bases at V and 4 bases at J, with 9 bases between. For the CDR3, the DNA is TGTGCCATCCGTTACAGGTACGAGCAGTACTTC. Translating it yields CAIRYRYEQYF.

V usage is TRBV19 and J usage is TRBJ2-1, with D maybe TRBD2 (6 bases). The V and J ends lost 5 bases and 7 bases respectively, with 12 bases between them. The CDR3 is made up of 13 amino acids. Germline assignment: CDR1 LNHDA and CDR2 SQIVND (reference sequence). DNA of the CDR3: TGTGCCAGTAGTTGGGAGCGGGCTAATGAGCAGTTCTTC. This codes for CASSWERANEQFF.

The chain joins TRBV2 to TRBJ2-2, with D possibly TRBD2 on 5 matching bases. Germline V CDR1 and CDR2: SNHLY, FYNNEI. Trimming removed 3 bases at V and 5 bases at J, with 10 bases between. The CDR3 extends over 14 amino acids. CDR3 loop: CASSDRGRTGELFF. In DNA form, the CDR3 reads TGTGCCAGCAGTGATCGGGGTCGAACCGGGGAGCTGTTTTTT.

The CDR3 DNA reads as TGTGCCAGCAGCTTGGGAAACTTTAAATCTGGGGCCAACGTCCTGACTTTC. Amino acids: CASSLGNFKSGANVLTF. The chain recombines TRBV5-6 with TRBJ2-6, with D unresolved. The CDR3 is 17 residues long. V was clipped by 0 bases and J by 1 base, with 11 bases between them. Germline V gene sequence: CDR1 SGHDT, CDR2 YYEEEE.

The J gene is TRBJ1-1, the V gene TRBV11-2, with TRBD1 matching 7 bases. Germline CDR1 reads SGHAT; CDR2 reads FQNNGV. The CDR3 sequence is 13 residues long. J lost 6 bases, V lost 5 bases, and 6 bases had no gene match. The CDR3 DNA follows: TGTGCCAGCAGCCCAGGGACAGTGCCTGAAGCTTTCTTT. It specifies CASSPGTVPEAFF.

The chain has TRBV5-6 and TRBJ2-3, with 13 bases matching TRBD2. Germline assignment: CDR1 SGHDT and CDR2 YYEEEE. The trim removed 1 base at V and 6 bases at J, leaving 11 bases unmatched. The CDR3 runs to 18 residues. CDR3 DNA sequence: TGTGCCAGCAGCTTGACTAGCGGGGGGGCCCATGGCCGCGATACGCAGTATTTT. Translating it yields CASSLTSGGAHGRDTQYF.

The J gene is TRBJ2-1, the V gene TRBV5-1; D is unresolved. The germline V gene encodes CDR1 SGHRS and CDR2 YFSETQ. V lost 1 base, J lost 3 bases, and 8 bases lay in between. This CDR3 contains 14 residues. DNA for the CDR3: TGCGCCAGCAGCTTGTTCGGCGGCTACAATGAGCAGTTCTTC. This gives the protein CASSLFGGYNEQFF.

This chain connects TRBV11-2 to TRBJ2-2; D is undetermined. Germline loops: CDR1 SGHAT, CDR2 FQNNGV. V was shortened by 5 bases and J by 6 bases, with 4 bases between the two germline ends. This CDR3 has 11 amino acids. CDR3: CASSHSGELFF. DNA of the CDR3: TGTGCCAGCAGCCACTCCGGGGAGCTGTTTTTT. The variable domain in full, completed from reference TRBV11-2 and TRBJ2-2, reads EAGVAQSPRYKIIEKRQSVAFWCNPISGHATLYWYQQILGQGPKLLIQFQNNGVVDDSQLPKDRFSAERLKGVDSTLKIQPAKLEDSAVYLCASSHSGELFFGEGSRLTVL.

The rearrangement links TRBV7-3 to TRBJ2-3; TRBD2 might be the D (6 bases). V lost 4 bases, J lost 3 bases, and 11 bases lay in between. CDR3 length: 14 residues. Germline assignment: CDR1 SGHTA and CDR2 FQGTGA. The CDR3 region is CASSYRGLTDTQYF. CDR3 nucleotides: TGTGCCAGCAGCTACAGAGGACTAACAGATACGCAGTATTTT.

The gene calls are TRBV5-1 and TRBJ1-1, with TRBD1 matching over 7 bases. Losses at the gene ends were 4 bases for V and 1 base for J; bases not matched to a gene: 4. CDR1 and CDR2 from the germline V gene are SGHRS and YFSETQ. The CDR3 totals 14 residues. The CDR3 sequence is CASSIRQGNTEAFF. CDR3 nucleotides: TGCGCCAGCAGCATTCGACAGGGGAACACTGAAGCTTTCTTT.

V usage is TRBV6-5 and J usage is TRBJ2-2, with 9 bases lining up with TRBD1. Per germline, CDR1 MNHEY and CDR2 SVGAGI. V shed 7 bases, J shed 4 bases, and the junction held 7 bases outside the gene matches. The CDR3 is made up of 15 amino acids. The CDR3 spells CASKRQGVATGELFF. For the CDR3, the DNA is TGTGCCAGCAAGCGACAGGGGGTGGCCACCGGGGAGCTGTTTTTT.

The rearrangement links TRBV19 to TRBJ1-1; D is possibly TRBD1 (5 bases). The CDR3 spans 15 residues. Germline V gene lookup returns CDR1 LNHDA and CDR2 SQIVND (reference sequence). Trimming took 4 bases from V and 5 from J, leaving 17 bases between them. In nucleotides, the CDR3 is TGTGCCAGTAGTACCTCGGGGGGTTTCGGAACTGAAGCTTTCTTT. It specifies CASSTSGGFGTEAFF.